The present entry profiles one T cell receptor (beta chain) with its context. Clinical history as reported by participants underpinned cohort assignment. This entry belongs to a study of blood T cell repertoires in COVID-19. Study in general: Specimens from acute and convalescent COVID-19 originated in the United States, Italy and Spain. Sample material is recorded as cDNA or gDNA derived from T cells, B-cell-depleted T cells, or PBMCs.

Source study methods: Nucleated cell counts were estimated from reference gene primer amplification. Sequencing was performed with immunoSEQ multiplex PCR; in TCRdb, only in-frame clones are kept and a portion is missing. V and J calls plus clone size are reproduced from that table; the DNA served to infer D and trimming. The data hold some 270,000 clones, with over 75% observed a single time. Germline V gives CDR1 SGHNT, CDR2 YENEEA. There are 12 residues in the CDR3. V lost 3 bases, J lost 8 bases, and 10 bases lay in between. This receptor was taken from a woman aged 30 to 39 who had recovered from COVID-19. Sequencing input: PBMCs or T cells enriched from blood (not recorded which). The J gene is TRBJ1-2, the V gene TRBV11-3; no definite D call. DNA of the CDR3: TGTGCCAGCAGCTTTTCGGGAGGAGGCTACACCTTC. Translated, it gives CASSFSGGGYTF.